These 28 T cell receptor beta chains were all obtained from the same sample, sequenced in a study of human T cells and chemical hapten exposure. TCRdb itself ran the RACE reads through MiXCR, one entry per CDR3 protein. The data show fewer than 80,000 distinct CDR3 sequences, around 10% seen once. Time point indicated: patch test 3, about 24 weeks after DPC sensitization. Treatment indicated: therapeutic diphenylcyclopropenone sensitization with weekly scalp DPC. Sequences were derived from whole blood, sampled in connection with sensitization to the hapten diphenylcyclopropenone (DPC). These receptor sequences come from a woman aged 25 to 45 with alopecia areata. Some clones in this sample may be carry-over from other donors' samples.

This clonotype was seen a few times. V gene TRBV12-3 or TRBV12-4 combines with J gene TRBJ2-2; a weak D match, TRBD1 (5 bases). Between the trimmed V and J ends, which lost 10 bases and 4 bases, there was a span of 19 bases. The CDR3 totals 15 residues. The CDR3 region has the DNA TGTGCCACCTCCTCTGGGGCAGCCCCCACCGGGGAGCTGTTTTTT. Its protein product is CATSSGAAPTGELFF.

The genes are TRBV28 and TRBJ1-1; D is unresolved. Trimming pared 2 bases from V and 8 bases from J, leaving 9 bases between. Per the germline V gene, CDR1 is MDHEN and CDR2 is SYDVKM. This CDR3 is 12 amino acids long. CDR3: CASSLNPREAFF. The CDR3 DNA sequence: TGTGCCAGCAGTTTAAATCCGAGGGAAGCTTTCTTT.

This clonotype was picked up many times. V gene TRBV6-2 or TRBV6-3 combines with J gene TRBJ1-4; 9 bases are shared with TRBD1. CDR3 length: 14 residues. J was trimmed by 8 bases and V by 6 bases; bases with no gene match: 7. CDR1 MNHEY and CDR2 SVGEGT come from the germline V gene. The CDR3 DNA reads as TGTGCCAGCAGCCCCCCTGGGACAGGGGAAAAACTGTTTTTT. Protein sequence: CASSPPGTGEKLFF.

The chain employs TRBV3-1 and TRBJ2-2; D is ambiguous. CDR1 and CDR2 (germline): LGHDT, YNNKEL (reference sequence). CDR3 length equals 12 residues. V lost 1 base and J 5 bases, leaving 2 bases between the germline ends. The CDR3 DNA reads TGTGCCAGCAGCCAAGGGACCGGGGAGCTGTTTTTT. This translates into CASSQGTGELFF.

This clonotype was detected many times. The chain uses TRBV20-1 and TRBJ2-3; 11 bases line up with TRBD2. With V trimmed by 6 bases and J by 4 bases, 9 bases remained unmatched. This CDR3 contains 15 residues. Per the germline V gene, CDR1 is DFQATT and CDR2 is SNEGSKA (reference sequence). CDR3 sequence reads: CSARNSGRGSDTQYF. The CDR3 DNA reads TGCAGTGCAAGAAATAGCGGGAGGGGTTCAGATACGCAGTATTTT.

In nucleotides, the CDR3 is TGTGCCAGCAGTGAATCGACCTCCCCAGATACGCAGTATTTT. Translated: CASSESTSPDTQYF. V and J are TRBV25-1 and TRBJ2-3; no clear D. Trimming stripped 1 base from V and 4 bases from J, with 9 bases between. Germline loops: CDR1 MGHDK, CDR2 SYGVNS. The CDR3 length is 14 residues. The variable domain in full, completed from reference TRBV25-1 and TRBJ2-3, reads EADIYQTPRYLVIGTGKKITLECSQTMGHDKMYWYQQDPGMELHLIHYSYGVNSTEKGDLSSESTVSRIRTEHFPLTLESARPSHTSQYLCASSESTSPDTQYFGPGTRLTVL.

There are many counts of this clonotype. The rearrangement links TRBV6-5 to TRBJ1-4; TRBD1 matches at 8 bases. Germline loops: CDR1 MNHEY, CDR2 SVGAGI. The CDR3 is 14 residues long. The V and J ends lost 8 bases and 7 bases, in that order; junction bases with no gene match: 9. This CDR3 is CASGGQGRGEKLFF. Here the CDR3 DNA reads TGTGCCAGCGGTGGACAGGGTCGGGGTGAAAAACTGTTTTTT.

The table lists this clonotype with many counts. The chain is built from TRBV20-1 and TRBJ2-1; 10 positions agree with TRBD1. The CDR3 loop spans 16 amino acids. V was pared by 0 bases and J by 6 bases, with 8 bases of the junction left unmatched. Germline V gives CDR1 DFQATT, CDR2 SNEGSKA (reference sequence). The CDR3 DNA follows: TGCAGTGCTAGAGATGGGCGACAGGGGGCCGTCAATGAGCAGTTCTTC. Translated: CSARDGRQGAVNEQFF.

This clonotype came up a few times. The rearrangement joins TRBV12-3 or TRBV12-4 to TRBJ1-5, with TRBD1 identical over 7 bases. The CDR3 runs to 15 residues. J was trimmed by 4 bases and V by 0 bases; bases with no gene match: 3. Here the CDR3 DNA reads TGTGCCAGCAGTTTAGCCTCAGGGGGTAATCAGCCCCAGCATTTT. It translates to CASSLASGGNQPQHF.

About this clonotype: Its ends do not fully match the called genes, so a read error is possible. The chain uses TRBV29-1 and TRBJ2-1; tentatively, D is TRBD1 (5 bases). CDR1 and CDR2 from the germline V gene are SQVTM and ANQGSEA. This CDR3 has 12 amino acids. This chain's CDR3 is CSYQGDRSEECF. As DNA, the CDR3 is TGCAGCTACCAAGGAGACAGATCTGAGGAGTGCTTC.

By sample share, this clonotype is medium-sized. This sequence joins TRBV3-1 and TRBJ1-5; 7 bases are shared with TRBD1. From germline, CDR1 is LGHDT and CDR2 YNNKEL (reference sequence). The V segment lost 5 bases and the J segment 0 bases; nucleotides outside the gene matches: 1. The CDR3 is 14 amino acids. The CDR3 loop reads CASSTGDSNQPQHF. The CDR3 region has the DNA TGTGCCAGCAGCACAGGGGATAGCAATCAGCCCCAGCATTTT.

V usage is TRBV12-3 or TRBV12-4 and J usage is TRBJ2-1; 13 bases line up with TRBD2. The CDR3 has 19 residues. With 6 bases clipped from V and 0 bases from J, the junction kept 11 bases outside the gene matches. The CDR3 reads CASRSLGLAGSSSYNEQFF. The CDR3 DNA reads TGTGCCAGCAGGTCCCTGGGACTAGCGGGATCAAGCTCCTACAATGAGCAGTTCTTC.

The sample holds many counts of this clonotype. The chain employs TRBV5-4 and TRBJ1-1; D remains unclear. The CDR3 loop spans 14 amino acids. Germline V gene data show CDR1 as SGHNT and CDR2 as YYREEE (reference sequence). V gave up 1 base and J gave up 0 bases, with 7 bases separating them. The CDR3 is CASSLPSMNTEAFF. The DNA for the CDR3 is TGTGCCAGCAGCTTGCCCTCCATGAACACTGAAGCTTTCTTT.

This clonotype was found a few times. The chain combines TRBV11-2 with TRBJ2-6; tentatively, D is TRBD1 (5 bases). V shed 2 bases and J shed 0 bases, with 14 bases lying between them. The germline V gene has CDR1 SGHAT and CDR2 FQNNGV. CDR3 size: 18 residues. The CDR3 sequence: CASSLIGAESSGANVLTF. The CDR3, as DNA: TGTGCCAGCAGCTTAATTGGGGCCGAGAGCTCTGGGGCCAACGTCCTGACTTTC.

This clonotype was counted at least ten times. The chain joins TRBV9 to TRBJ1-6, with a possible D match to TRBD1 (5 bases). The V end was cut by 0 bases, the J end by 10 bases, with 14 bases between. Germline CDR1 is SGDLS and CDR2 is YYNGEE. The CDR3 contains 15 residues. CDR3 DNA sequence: TGTGCCAGCAGCGTAGGGGAGGGGAAGTGGTCACCCCTCCACTTT. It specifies CASSVGEGKWSPLHF.

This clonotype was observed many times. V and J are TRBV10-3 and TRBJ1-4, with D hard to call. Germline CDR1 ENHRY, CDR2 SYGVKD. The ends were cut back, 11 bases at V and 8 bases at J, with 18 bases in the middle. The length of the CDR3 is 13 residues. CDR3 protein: CAAQDSLEEKLFF. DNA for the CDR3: TGTGCCGCTCAAGACTCTTTAGAAGAAAAACTGTTTTTT.

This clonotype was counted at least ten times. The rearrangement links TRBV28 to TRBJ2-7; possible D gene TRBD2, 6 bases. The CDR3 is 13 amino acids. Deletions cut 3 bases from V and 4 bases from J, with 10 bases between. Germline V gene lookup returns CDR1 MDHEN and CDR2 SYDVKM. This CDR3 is CASSFPGTYEQYF. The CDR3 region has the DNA TGTGCCAGCAGTTTTCCAGGGACTTACGAGCAGTACTTC.

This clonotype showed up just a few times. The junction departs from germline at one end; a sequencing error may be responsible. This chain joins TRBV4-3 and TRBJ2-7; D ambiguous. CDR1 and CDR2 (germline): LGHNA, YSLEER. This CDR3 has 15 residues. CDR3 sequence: CASSQDIGPSHEQYF. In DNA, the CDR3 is TGCGCCAGCAGCCAAGATATCGGACCCTCCCACGAGCAGTACTTC.

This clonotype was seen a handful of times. This CDR3 reads CASWGRSGYTF. Here the CDR3 DNA reads TGTGCCAGCTGGGGGAGATCTGGCTACACCTTC. The chain uses TRBV11-2 and TRBJ1-2, with D tentatively TRBD1 (5 bases). The germline V gene has CDR1 SGHAT and CDR2 FQNNGV. Trimming took off 8 bases at V and 7 bases at J, with 11 bases between the two ends. The CDR3 extends over 11 amino acids.

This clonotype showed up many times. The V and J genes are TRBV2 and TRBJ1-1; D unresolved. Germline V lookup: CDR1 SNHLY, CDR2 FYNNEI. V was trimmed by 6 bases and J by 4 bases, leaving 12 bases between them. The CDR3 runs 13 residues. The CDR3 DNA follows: TGTGCCAGCAGGAGGTACTGGGGCACTGAAGCTTTCTTT. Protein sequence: CASRRYWGTEAFF.

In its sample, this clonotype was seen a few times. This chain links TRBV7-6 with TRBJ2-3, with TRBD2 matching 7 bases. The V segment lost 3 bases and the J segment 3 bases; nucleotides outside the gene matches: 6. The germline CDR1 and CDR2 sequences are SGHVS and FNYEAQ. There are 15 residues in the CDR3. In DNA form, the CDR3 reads TGTGCCAGCAGCTTCACCGGGACTACTACAGATACGCAGTATTTT. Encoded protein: CASSFTGTTTDTQYF.

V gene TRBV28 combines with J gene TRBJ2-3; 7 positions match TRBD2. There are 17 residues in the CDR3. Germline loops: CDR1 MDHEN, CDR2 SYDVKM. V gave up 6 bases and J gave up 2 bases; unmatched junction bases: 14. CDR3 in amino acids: CASSHPLAATDTDTQYF. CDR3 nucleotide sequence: TGTGCCAGCAGCCACCCCCTAGCGGCAACGGACACAGATACGCAGTATTTT.

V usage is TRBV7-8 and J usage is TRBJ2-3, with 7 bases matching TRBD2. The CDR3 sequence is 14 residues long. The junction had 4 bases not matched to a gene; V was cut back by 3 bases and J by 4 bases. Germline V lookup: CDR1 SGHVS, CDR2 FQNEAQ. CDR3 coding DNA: TGTGCCAGCAGCTTCCTAGCGGTGCCAGATACGCAGTATTTT. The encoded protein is CASSFLAVPDTQYF.

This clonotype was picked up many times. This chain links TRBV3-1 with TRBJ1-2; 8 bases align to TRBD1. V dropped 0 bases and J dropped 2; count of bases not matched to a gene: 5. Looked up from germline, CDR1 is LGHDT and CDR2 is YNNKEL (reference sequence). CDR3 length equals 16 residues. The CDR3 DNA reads TGTGCCAGCAGCCAAGAAATCAGGGGGCGCAACTATGGCTACACCTTC. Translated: CASSQEIRGRNYGYTF.

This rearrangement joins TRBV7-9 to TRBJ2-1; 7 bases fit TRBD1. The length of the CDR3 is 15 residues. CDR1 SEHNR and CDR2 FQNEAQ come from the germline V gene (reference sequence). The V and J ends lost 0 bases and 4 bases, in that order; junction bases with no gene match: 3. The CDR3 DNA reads TGTGCCAGCAGCTTAGCGCCGGGACAGTACAATGAGCAGTTCTTC. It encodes CASSLAPGQYNEQFF.

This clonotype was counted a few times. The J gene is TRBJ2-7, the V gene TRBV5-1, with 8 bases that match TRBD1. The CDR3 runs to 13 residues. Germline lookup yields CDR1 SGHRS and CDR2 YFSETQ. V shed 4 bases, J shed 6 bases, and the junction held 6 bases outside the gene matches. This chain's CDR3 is CASSGRGRSEQYF. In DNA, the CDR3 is TGCGCCAGCAGCGGCAGGGGGCGGTCCGAGCAGTACTTC.

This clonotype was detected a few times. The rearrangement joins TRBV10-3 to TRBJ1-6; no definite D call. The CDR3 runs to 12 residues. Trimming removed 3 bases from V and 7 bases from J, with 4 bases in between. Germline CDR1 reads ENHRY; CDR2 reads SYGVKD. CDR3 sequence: CAISEPNSPLHF. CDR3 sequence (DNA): TGTGCCATCAGTGAACCCAATTCACCCCTCCACTTT.

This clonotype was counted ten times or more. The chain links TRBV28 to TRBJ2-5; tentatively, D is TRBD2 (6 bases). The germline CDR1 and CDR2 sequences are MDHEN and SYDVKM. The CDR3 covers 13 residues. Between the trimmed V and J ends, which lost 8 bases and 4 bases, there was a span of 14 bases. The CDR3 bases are TGTGCCAGCTGCGTGGGAGGAGGAGAGACCCAGTACTTC. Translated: CASCVGGGETQYF.